The rows below give T cell receptor beta chains drawn from one sample of a study of blood T cell repertoires in COVID-19. The protocol was immunoSEQ multiplex PCR, while the TCRdb copy is restricted to in-frame clones and leaves out a portion. The data contain hundreds of thousands of clones, about 94% of them singletons. Source material: peripheral blood. These receptors all come from a man aged 55 to 70 with COVID-19, enrolled during active disease. The CDR3 runs from the conserved cysteine through the conserved F or W. D genes are given only for firm matches.

d_gene: TRBD1
v_gene: TRBV11-2
CDR3aa: CASKRQGASGELFF

d_gene: TRBD2
v_gene: TRBV4-3
CDR3aa: CASSQGFRTRNKSTDTQYF

d_gene: TRBD2
v_gene: TRBV20-1
CDR3aa: CSASAASGQETQYF

d_gene: NA
v_gene: TRBV7-9
CDR3aa: CASSGGMNTEAFF

d_gene: TRBD1
v_gene: TRBV4-2
CDR3aa: CASSQDRGRGRTEQYF

d_gene: NA
v_gene: TRBV15
CDR3aa: CATSRDRGSQPQHF

d_gene: TRBD1
v_gene: TRBV9
CDR3aa: CASSATGGSNYGYTF

d_gene: NA
v_gene: TRBV30
CDR3aa: CAWSVGQGGYTF

d_gene: NA
v_gene: TRBV19
CDR3aa: CASSIDGRAGELFF

d_gene: NA
v_gene: TRBV4-1
CDR3aa: CASSQLAFTDTQYF

d_gene: TRBD1
v_gene: TRBV2
CDR3aa: CASSEEGTGPNEQFF

d_gene: NA
v_gene: TRBV29-1
CDR3aa: CSVCQGNTEAFF

d_gene: TRBD2
v_gene: TRBV24-1
CDR3aa: CATSDLGTSGRYEQYF

d_gene: TRBD1
v_gene: TRBV6-5
CDR3aa: CASSYDRAYGYTF

d_gene: TRBD2
v_gene: TRBV7-2
CDR3aa: CASSPGLAGTLAKNIQYF

d_gene: TRBD1
v_gene: TRBV29-1
CDR3aa: CSVIKTGSTGELFF

d_gene: TRBD1
v_gene: TRBV28
CDR3aa: CASRDRAKAGANVLTF

d_gene: NA
v_gene: TRBV7-2
CDR3aa: CASSLGGAAAQPQHF

d_gene: NA
v_gene: TRBV6-2/TRBV6-3
CDR3aa: CASSPGILGNTIYF

d_gene: NA
v_gene: TRBV6-6
CDR3aa: CASSTGTPPSPLHF

d_gene: TRBD1
v_gene: TRBV7-9
CDR3aa: CASRTGADTEAFF

d_gene: NA
v_gene: TRBV27
CDR3aa: CASSLREGGPYEQYF

d_gene: NA
v_gene: TRBV7-2
CDR3aa: CASSLAGGTISGNTIYF

d_gene: NA
v_gene: TRBV6-1
CDR3aa: CASSEYLREVTDTQYF

d_gene: NA
v_gene: TRBV28
CDR3aa: CASSLGGPYEQYF

d_gene: TRBD1
v_gene: TRBV19
CDR3aa: CASSLRGTGGYTF

d_gene: NA
v_gene: TRBV7-2
CDR3aa: CASSFEGVLNTEAFF

d_gene: TRBD1
v_gene: TRBV14
CDR3aa: CASSPGQAGQPQHF

d_gene: NA
v_gene: TRBV27
CDR3aa: CASSLRGFSENSPLHF

d_gene: NA
v_gene: TRBV5-6
CDR3aa: CASSAGERGTEAFF

d_gene: NA
v_gene: TRBV10-3
CDR3aa: CAISKRQEAEAFF

d_gene: TRBD1
v_gene: TRBV5-1
CDR3aa: CASSLWTGRSGANVLTF

d_gene: TRBD2
v_gene: TRBV19
CDR3aa: CASSESGGPGDTQYF

d_gene: NA
v_gene: TRBV5-4
CDR3aa: CASSSAGEGREKLFF

d_gene: NA
v_gene: TRBV5-1
CDR3aa: CASSGGGGASYNEQFF

d_gene: TRBD2
v_gene: TRBV19
CDR3aa: CASTKTSGHYEQYF

d_gene: TRBD2
v_gene: TRBV27
CDR3aa: CASSLRTSGPYEQYF

d_gene: TRBD1
v_gene: TRBV5-6
CDR3aa: CASNPPPGTGAYEQYF

d_gene: NA
v_gene: TRBV5-1
CDR3aa: CASSLATSPYEQYF

d_gene: NA
v_gene: TRBV7-2
CDR3aa: CASSLNVAGSGEAFF

d_gene: TRBD1
v_gene: TRBV18
CDR3aa: CASSPPGQGPGELFF

d_gene: NA
v_gene: TRBV9
CDR3aa: CASSVGLSVSYEQYF